This T cell receptor beta chain is from a study of cytomegalovirus exposure and HLA in healthy donors. Across the whole study: A previous analysis identified approximately 110 million unique TCR beta sequences derived from around 200 million T cells. Regarding the study as a whole: Listed as cytomegalovirus-associated were 150 or so TCR beta chains. Reported findings show TCR beta sequences accurately forecast HLA-A and HLA-B alleles in most subjects. Analysis was carried out at a later point, and it linked a missense DCLRE1C variant to TCR beta V- and J-gene trimming.

The PCR ran on 60 Vbeta and 13 Jbeta primers. Here immunoSEQ multiplex PCR was the method, and the copy in TCRdb shows in-frame clones only, minus some. Among around 150,000 clones listed, around 88% were seen once. With regard to this clone: Its matching antigen is unknown.

V gave up 5 bases and J gave up 5 bases, with 18 bases separating them. Germline CDR1 and CDR2: SEHNR and FQNEAQ (reference sequence). The CDR3 sequence is 15 residues long. The sample comprised PBMCs. The chain joins TRBV7-9 to TRBJ1-2; possibly TRBD1 for D (5 bases). The clonotype was recovered from a woman younger than 30 in good health and CMV-seronegative. As DNA, the CDR3 is TGTGCCAGCAGCCCTCGGGGGGAGTTGAATTATGGCTACACCTTC. This encodes CASSPRGELNYGYTF.